One and the same sample provided the 29 T cell receptor beta chains below, sequenced in a study of breast tumors, draining lymph nodes, adjacent tissues. Axillary draining lymph nodes of breast cancer patients supplied the node samples. From the multiplex PCR reads, TCRdb called clonotypes with MiXCR, one entry per CDR3 protein. The table has some 200,000 distinct CDR3 sequences, roughly 31% seen once. Sequencing input: axillary lymph node tissue. The receptors derive from a female donor with breast cancer. Some clones in this sample may be carry-over from other donors' samples.

In its sample, this clonotype was seen many times. This sequence joins TRBV2 and TRBJ1-6, with no clear D. Germline loops: CDR1 SNHLY, CDR2 FYNNEI. V was cut by 7 bases and J by 9 bases, with 16 bases left in between. The CDR3 is made up of 14 amino acids. The CDR3 loop is CASTSRVIGSPLHF. CDR3 coding DNA: TGTGCCAGCACATCGAGAGTAATAGGTTCACCCCTCCACTTT.

Many counts were recorded for this clonotype. The genes are TRBV5-5 and TRBJ2-7; 10 positions match TRBD2. Germline CDR1 is SGHKS and CDR2 is YYEKEE (reference sequence). After removal of 5 bases from V and 3 bases from J, the junction contained 14 bases not matched to a gene. The CDR3 runs to 17 residues. The CDR3 spells CASRVSGGTLSYYEQYF. The DNA of the CDR3 is TGTGCCAGCAGGGTTAGCGGGGGGACTCTTTCCTACTACGAGCAGTACTTC.

As for this clonotype: At one end the junction does not follow the germline gene, possibly because of a read error. The V call is TRBV7-9, the J call TRBJ2-5, with 8 bases fitting TRBD1. Germline assignment: CDR1 SEHNR and CDR2 FQNEAQ (reference sequence). The CDR3 totals 15 residues. CDR3 sequence reads: CASGPTTGVDQTQHF. The CDR3 DNA reads as TGTGCCAGCGGCCCCACGACAGGGGTAGACCAGACCCAGCACTTC.

This clonotype was counted many times. This chain links TRBV30 with TRBJ1-2; a weak D match, TRBD1 (5 bases). Germline CDR1 reads GTSNPN; CDR2 reads SVGIG (reference sequence). CDR3 length equals 15 residues. V was shortened by 2 bases and J by 3 bases, with 16 bases between the two germline ends. The CDR3 DNA reads TGTGCCTGGAGTCTCTGGACGACAGCTTACTATGGCTACACCTTC. It codes for CAWSLWTTAYYGYTF.

This clonotype was counted only a few times. The J gene is TRBJ2-7, the V gene TRBV28; D gene ambiguous. Between the trimmed V and J ends, which lost 7 bases and 5 bases, there was a span of 12 bases. This CDR3 is 12 amino acids long. Germline-derived CDR1 and CDR2 are MDHEN and SYDVKM. CDR3 sequence reads: CASNSKGHEQYF. CDR3 DNA sequence: TGTGCCAGCAATTCCAAGGGCCACGAGCAGTACTTC.

This clonotype was observed at least ten times. The chain links TRBV7-9 to TRBJ2-7, with D possibly being TRBD1 (6 bases). This CDR3 has 13 amino acids. Germline V gene sequence: CDR1 SEHNR, CDR2 FQNEAQ (reference sequence). The germline V and J ends were trimmed by 5 bases and 2 bases, with 10 bases remaining between them. The CDR3: CASSPQGTYEQYF. CDR3 bases: TGTGCCAGCAGCCCACAGGGCACCTACGAGCAGTACTTC.

This sequence joins TRBV28 and TRBJ1-2, with D maybe TRBD1 (5 bases). CDR1 MDHEN and CDR2 SYDVKM come from the germline V gene. The CDR3 is made up of 15 amino acids. With 2 bases removed from V and 6 bases from J, the gap between germline ends came to 16 bases. The DNA of the CDR3 is TGTGCCAGCAGTTTAAATTGGAGGTGGGGGGATGGCTACACCTTC. This codes for CASSLNWRWGDGYTF.

The gene calls are TRBV2 and TRBJ2-3; no definite D call. The CDR3 covers 9 residues. Germline assignment: CDR1 SNHLY and CDR2 FYNNEI. V was pared by 2 bases and J by 10 bases, with 1 base between. Written as DNA, the CDR3 is TGTGCCAGCAGTGAATCGCAGTATTTT. Its protein is CASSESQYF.

In this sample, this clonotype turned up many times. The chain recombines TRBV6-2 or TRBV6-3 with TRBJ2-6; TRBD2 might be the D (6 bases). Germline V gives CDR1 MNHEY, CDR2 SVGEGT. The CDR3 is made up of 17 amino acids. Trimming left V 4 bases short and J 6 bases short, with 19 bases between. CDR3 amino acids: CASSSPAAGLLANVLTF. CDR3 in DNA: TGTGCCAGCAGTTCCCCCGCTGCGGGGCTCCTGGCCAACGTCCTGACTTTC.

About this clonotype: A read error may explain this, as a much larger clone is one base away. The chain uses TRBV6-5 and TRBJ1-2; D is perhaps TRBD1 (5 bases). The V gene's germline CDR1 is MNHEY and CDR2 SVGAGI. Between the trimmed V and J ends, which lost 5 bases and 3 bases, there was a span of 10 bases. The CDR3 covers 13 residues. The CDR3: CASSPDTDYGYTF. Here the CDR3 DNA reads TGTGCCAGCAGTCCGGACACCGACTATGGCTACACCTTC.

In regard to this clonotype: With a much larger clone just one base away, this may be a read error. V usage is TRBV6-6 and J usage is TRBJ1-3, with 7 bases that match TRBD1. V lost 4 bases to trimming and J lost 0 bases; unmatched junction nucleotides: 6. The CDR3 loop spans 16 amino acids. CDR1 and CDR2 from the germline V gene are MNHNY and SVGAGI (reference sequence). The CDR3 bases are TGTGCCAGCAGTTCTCAGGGGGTCCCCTCTGGAAACACCATATATTTT. This gives the protein CASSSQGVPSGNTIYF.

This clonotype has a single count. One base away lies a much larger clone, so this may be a sequencing read error. The chain has TRBV3-2 and TRBJ2-3. TRBV3-2 is listed as a pseudogene. CDR3 length: 16 amino acids. The CDR3 here is CVSSQDTSSATDTQYF. The CDR3 DNA sequence: TGTGTCAGCAGCCAAGACACCAGCTCCGCCACAGATACGCAGTATTTT.

This chain joins TRBV7-9 and TRBJ2-5; 11 bases match TRBD1. The germline CDR1 and CDR2 sequences are SEHNR and FQNEAQ (reference sequence). The CDR3 runs to 18 residues. V trimming: 1 base; J trimming: 3 bases; junction bases outside the gene matches: 10. CDR3 in amino acids: CASSLEPGQGGSKETQYF. CDR3 nucleotide sequence: TGTGCCAGCAGCTTAGAACCGGGACAGGGGGGATCGAAAGAGACCCAGTACTTC.

This clonotype was seen at least ten times. The chain joins TRBV3-1 to TRBJ2-2; D perhaps matches TRBD2 (7 bases). The germline CDR1 and CDR2 sequences are LGHDT and YNNKEL (reference sequence). The CDR3 is 15 residues long. Trimming pared 6 bases from V and 6 bases from J, leaving 17 bases between. The CDR3 loop is CASRTKRGASGELFF. The CDR3 nucleotides are TGTGCCAGCAGAACGAAACGGGGGGCCTCCGGGGAGCTGTTTTTT.

This clonotype occurred many times. The J gene is TRBJ2-1, the V gene TRBV10-3, with TRBD1 identical over 9 bases. V trimming: 4 bases; J trimming: 6 bases; junction bases outside the gene matches: 1. This CDR3 is 13 amino acids long. Looked up from germline, CDR1 is ENHRY and CDR2 is SYGVKD. The CDR3 sequence: CAISGTGVNEQFF. The CDR3, as DNA: TGTGCCATCAGTGGGACAGGGGTCAATGAGCAGTTCTTC.

There are many counts of this clonotype. The chain carries TRBV5-6 and TRBJ2-7; no firm D call. V dropped 2 bases and J dropped 4 bases, with 13 bases sitting between them. The CDR3 loop spans 14 amino acids. Germline lookup yields CDR1 SGHDT and CDR2 YYEEEE. The CDR3 bases are TGTGCCAGCAGCTTTGCGCCGAAAGAGTACGAGCAGTACTTC. It encodes CASSFAPKEYEQYF.

This clonotype was observed at least ten times. The gene calls are TRBV5-1 and TRBJ2-7, with D maybe TRBD2 (6 bases). Germline loops: CDR1 SGHRS, CDR2 YFSETQ. CDR3 length: 13 residues. Trimming removed 4 bases at V and 3 bases at J, with 11 bases between. CDR3 amino acids: CASSVEGSYEQYF. The DNA for the CDR3 is TGCGCCAGCAGCGTGGAGGGTAGCTACGAGCAGTACTTC.

This clonotype was counted many times. The chain employs TRBV4-1 and TRBJ1-5; TRBD1 is a possible D gene (5 bases). The CDR3 spans 13 residues. Trimming stripped 1 base from V and 6 bases from J, with 7 bases between. Per germline, CDR1 MGHRA and CDR2 YSYEKL. As DNA, the CDR3 is TGCGCCAGCAGCCAAGGCGGGACTCAGCCCCAGCATTTT. Protein product: CASSQGGTQPQHF.

This clonotype has at least ten counts. The V gene is TRBV5-1, the J gene TRBJ2-1; D perhaps matches TRBD1 (5 bases). The CDR3 is 15 amino acids. CDR1 is SGHRS, CDR2 YFSETQ, per germline. The V gene lost 4 bases and the J gene lost 2 bases, with 13 bases spanning the gap. CDR3 sequence (DNA): TGCGCCAGCAGCAGGGCAGGGTCCACCTACAATGAGCAGTTCTTC. Translated, it gives CASSRAGSTYNEQFF. Looking up the rest from reference TRBV5-1 and TRBJ2-1 gives the full variable domain: KAGVTQTPRYLIKTRGQQVTLSCSPISGHRSVSWYQQTPGQGLQFLFEYFSETQRNKGNFPGRFSGRQFSNSRSEMNVSTLELGDSALYLCASSRAGSTYNEQFFGPGTRLTVL.

In this sample, this clonotype turned up many times. The V and J genes are TRBV9 and TRBJ2-1; TRBD2 is a possible D gene (6 bases). CDR1 and CDR2 from the germline V gene are SGDLS and YYNGEE. The CDR3 has 15 amino acids. V was cut by 0 bases and J by 4 bases, with 11 bases left in between. The CDR3 region has the DNA TGTGCCAGCAGCGTAGGAGCGGGCGTATACAATGAGCAGTTCTTC. This gives the protein CASSVGAGVYNEQFF. Together with reference TRBV9 and TRBJ2-1, the CDR3 gives the full variable domain: DSGVTQTPKHLITATGQRVTLRCSPRSGDLSVYWYQQSLDQGLQFLIQYYNGEERAKGNILERFSAQQFPDLHSELNLSSLELGDSALYFCASSVGAGVYNEQFFGPGTRLTVL.

This clonotype has a count of ten or more. The chain links TRBV19 to TRBJ2-5; D perhaps matches TRBD2 (5 bases). The length of the CDR3 is 12 residues. CDR1 and CDR2 from the germline V gene are LNHDA and SQIVND (reference sequence). Trimming stripped 2 bases from V and 4 bases from J, with 5 bases between. The CDR3 coding sequence is TGTGCCAGTAGTATACGGGGAGAGACCCAGTACTTC. It specifies CASSIRGETQYF.

This clonotype was detected a few times. This chain links TRBV15 with TRBJ1-1, with TRBD1 matching over 7 bases. V lost 8 bases, J lost 2 bases, and 11 bases stayed unmatched. There are 15 residues in the CDR3. Germline V CDR1 and CDR2: LNHNV, YYDKDF (reference sequence). CDR3 loop: CATSPWGQTNTEAFF. The DNA for the CDR3 is TGTGCCACCTCCCCCTGGGGACAGACTAACACTGAAGCTTTCTTT.

Ten or more counts support this clonotype. The V call is TRBV6-6, the J call TRBJ2-7; D is undetermined. The length of the CDR3 is 12 residues. Germline V gene data show CDR1 as MNHNY and CDR2 as SVGAGI (reference sequence). V shed 6 bases and J shed 3 bases, with 9 bases lying between them. The CDR3 protein is CASSQVHYEQYF. As DNA, the CDR3 is TGTGCCAGCAGCCAGGTCCACTACGAGCAGTACTTC.

The table lists this clonotype with many counts. The rearrangement uses TRBV29-1 and TRBJ2-5; possibly TRBD1 for D (5 bases). The CDR3 is made up of 12 amino acids. Germline V gives CDR1 SQVTM, CDR2 ANQGSEA. V gave up 8 bases and J gave up 2 bases, with 12 bases separating them. The CDR3 DNA is TGCAGCTCTCTAGGGGAACAAGAGACCCAGTACTTC. Translation gives CSSLGEQETQYF.

At least ten counts were recorded for this clonotype. V gene TRBV19 combines with J gene TRBJ2-2; weak D call: TRBD1 (5 bases). In germline, CDR1 is LNHDA, CDR2 SQIVND (reference sequence). Trimming cost V 2 bases and J 4 bases, with 8 bases left between them. This CDR3 spans 14 amino acids. CDR3 in amino acids: CASSISGFTGELFF. For the CDR3, the DNA is TGTGCCAGTAGTATATCAGGGTTCACCGGGGAGCTGTTTTTT.

This clonotype was seen at least ten times. The rearrangement joins TRBV7-3 to TRBJ2-7, with 9 bases lining up with TRBD1. V shed 2 bases and J 3 bases; nucleotides not matched to a gene: 5. Germline assignment: CDR1 SGHTA and CDR2 FQGTGA. This CDR3 region has 15 residues. The CDR3 sequence: CASSLGGTGNYEQYF. The CDR3 coding sequence is TGTGCCAGCAGCTTAGGAGGGACAGGGAACTACGAGCAGTACTTC.

Concerning this clonotype itself: It may be a read error: a sequence one base away is much more abundant. The chain couples TRBV6-5 to TRBJ2-2; D might be TRBD2 (5 bases). The CDR3 runs 13 residues. Germline V gene sequence: CDR1 MNHEY, CDR2 SVGAGI. Written as DNA, the CDR3 is TGTGCCAGCAGTTACTCCTGGTTCGGGGAGCTGTCTTTT. This codes for CASSYSWFGELSF.

This sequence joins TRBV9 and TRBJ2-3, with 10 positions matching TRBD2. Germline V gives CDR1 SGDLS, CDR2 YYNGEE. The ends lost 0 bases at V and 2 bases at J; junction bases unmatched: 6. The CDR3 has 17 residues. CDR3 in DNA: TGTGCCAGCAGCGTAGGACTAGCGGGCGTTCTCACAGATACGCAGTATTTT. Encoded protein: CASSVGLAGVLTDTQYF.

Comments on this clonotype: This may be a read error, as it is one base from a much larger clone. The V gene is TRBV6-5, the J gene TRBJ2-7, with 9 bases identical to TRBD2. This CDR3 spans 15 amino acids. Per germline, CDR1 MNHEY and CDR2 SVGAGI. Losses at the gene ends were 6 bases for V and 4 bases for J; bases not matched to a gene: 10. The CDR3 loop is CASSQILAGIYEQYF. Written as DNA, the CDR3 is TGTGCCAGCAGCCAAATACTAGCGGGCATTTACGAGCAGTACTTC.